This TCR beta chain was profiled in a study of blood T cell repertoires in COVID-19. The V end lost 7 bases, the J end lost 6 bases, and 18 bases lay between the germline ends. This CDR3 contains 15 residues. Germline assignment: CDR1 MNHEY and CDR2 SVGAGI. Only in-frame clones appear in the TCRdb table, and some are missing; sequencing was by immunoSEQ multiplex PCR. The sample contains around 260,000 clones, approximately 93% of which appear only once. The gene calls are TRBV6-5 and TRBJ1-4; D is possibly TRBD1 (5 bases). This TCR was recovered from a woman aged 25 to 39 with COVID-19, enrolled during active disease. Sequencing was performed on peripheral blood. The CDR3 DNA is TGTGCCAGCAAAAGGGGCGCGGAGCCTTATGAAAAACTGTTTTTT. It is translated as CASKRGAEPYEKLFF.